This entry lists 8 T cell receptor beta chains sequenced from one sample in a study of tumor T cells in aggressive B-cell lymphoma. Clones were read by immunoSEQ multiplex PCR, and TCRdb kept only the in-frame ones, dropping some. Here the sample spans about 7,600 clones, about 81% being singletons. Sequencing was carried out using tumor tissue. The receptors here all came from an adult with diffuse large B cell lymphoma.

The chain joins TRBV7-2 to TRBJ1-6, with D perhaps matching TRBD1 (6 bases). V lost 6 bases and J lost 6, with 15 bases in between. The germline gives CDR1 SGHTA, CDR2 FQGNSA. The CDR3 runs to 15 residues. CDR3 residues: CASRPRQDSNSPLHF. CDR3 bases: TGTGCCAGCAGACCCCGACAGGATAGTAATTCACCCCTCCACTTT.

The V call is TRBV21-1, the J call TRBJ2-6; the D call of TRBD2 is as the table states it, not checked on the DNA. TRBV21-1 is a pseudogene locus. The length of the CDR3 is 19 residues. The CDR3 DNA sequence: TGTGCCAGCAGAACGCGGGGGGACAGAAATCGCTCTGGGGCCAACGTCCTGACTTTC. Amino acids: CASRTRGDRNRSGANVLTF.

V gene TRBV6-5 combines with J gene TRBJ2-1, with TRBD1 matching over 8 bases. Germline CDR1 MNHEY, CDR2 SVGAGI. The junction had 8 bases not matched to a gene; V was cut back by 9 bases and J by 4 bases. The CDR3 contains 14 residues. CDR3 residues: CASYSGTGYNEQFF. The CDR3 nucleotides are TGTGCCAGTTACTCCGGGACAGGTTACAATGAGCAGTTCTTC.

This chain links TRBV29-1 with TRBJ1-2, with 10 bases matching TRBD1. CDR1 is SQVTM and CDR2 is ANQGSEA in the germline V gene. The J segment lost 3 bases and the V segment lost 6 bases, leaving 4 bases of the junction unmatched. The CDR3 spans 13 residues. CDR3 in DNA: TGCAGCGTCGGGACAGGGGACCACTATGGCTACACCTTC. Encoded protein: CSVGTGDHYGYTF.

The J gene is TRBJ1-1, the V gene TRBV7-9; a possible D gene is TRBD1 (6 bases). Germline V gene sequence: CDR1 SEHNR, CDR2 FQNEAQ (reference sequence). This CDR3 is 14 amino acids long. The germline V and J ends were trimmed by 6 bases and 1 base, with 12 bases remaining between them. CDR3 nucleotides: TGTGCCAGCAGGCACGGGGACACGAACACTGAAGCTTTCTTT. It codes for CASRHGDTNTEAFF.

The chain links TRBV29-1 to TRBJ2-1; the match to TRBD2 covers 7 bases. The trim removed 3 bases at V and 4 bases at J, leaving 9 bases unmatched. This CDR3 has 15 residues. In germline, CDR1 is SQVTM, CDR2 ANQGSEA. CDR3: CSVDWGRVAYNEQFF. Here the CDR3 DNA reads TGCAGCGTTGATTGGGGGAGGGTGGCATACAATGAGCAGTTCTTC.

This clone appeared a single time. The chain is built from TRBV27 and TRBJ1-1; 10 bases align to TRBD1. CDR1 is MNHEY, CDR2 SMNVEV, per germline (reference sequence). J gave up 4 bases and V 4 bases, and 3 bases lay outside the gene matches. The CDR3 spans 14 residues. CDR3 nucleotides: TGTGCCAGCAGTTCGGACAGGGGGAGCACTGAAGCTTTCTTT. This translates into CASSSDRGSTEAFF.

The chain carries TRBV7-9 and TRBJ2-2, with 12 positions matching TRBD2. The CDR3 has 18 residues. CDR1 is SEHNR, CDR2 FQNEAQ, per germline (reference sequence). Losses at the gene ends were 5 bases for V and 2 bases for J; bases not matched to a gene: 9. CDR3 bases: TGTGCCAGCAGCCCCATGGGGACTAGCGGGCCCAACACCGGGGAGCTGTTTTTT. This sequence encodes CASSPMGTSGPNTGELFF.